This T cell receptor beta chain was obtained from a study of blood T cell repertoires in COVID-19. Study information: Specimens from acute and convalescent COVID-19 originated in the United States, Italy and Spain. In each case, the material was cDNA or gDNA derived from T cells, B-cell-depleted T cells, or PBMCs.

As handled by the study authors: Using reference gene primer amplification, nucleated cell counts were estimated. TCRdb keeps only in-frame clones here, not all; method: immunoSEQ multiplex PCR. For V, J and clone size, that table is used; D and trimming come from the DNA. In the table there are about 260,000 clones, around four fifths of which are singletons. This clone has a single count. The CDR3 is made up of 15 amino acids. Germline V gene data show CDR1 as SGHTA and CDR2 as FQGNSA. Germline trimming cut 4 bases from V and 6 bases from J; bases unmatched to any gene: 12. The material sequenced was peripheral blood. The sequence derives from an elderly woman with acute or convalescent COVID-19. The chain employs TRBV7-2 and TRBJ2-7; TRBD1 matches at 7 bases. CDR3 amino acids: CASSSYRDRVSEQYF. CDR3 nucleotides: TGTGCCAGCAGCTCCTACAGGGACAGAGTTAGCGAGCAGTACTTC.